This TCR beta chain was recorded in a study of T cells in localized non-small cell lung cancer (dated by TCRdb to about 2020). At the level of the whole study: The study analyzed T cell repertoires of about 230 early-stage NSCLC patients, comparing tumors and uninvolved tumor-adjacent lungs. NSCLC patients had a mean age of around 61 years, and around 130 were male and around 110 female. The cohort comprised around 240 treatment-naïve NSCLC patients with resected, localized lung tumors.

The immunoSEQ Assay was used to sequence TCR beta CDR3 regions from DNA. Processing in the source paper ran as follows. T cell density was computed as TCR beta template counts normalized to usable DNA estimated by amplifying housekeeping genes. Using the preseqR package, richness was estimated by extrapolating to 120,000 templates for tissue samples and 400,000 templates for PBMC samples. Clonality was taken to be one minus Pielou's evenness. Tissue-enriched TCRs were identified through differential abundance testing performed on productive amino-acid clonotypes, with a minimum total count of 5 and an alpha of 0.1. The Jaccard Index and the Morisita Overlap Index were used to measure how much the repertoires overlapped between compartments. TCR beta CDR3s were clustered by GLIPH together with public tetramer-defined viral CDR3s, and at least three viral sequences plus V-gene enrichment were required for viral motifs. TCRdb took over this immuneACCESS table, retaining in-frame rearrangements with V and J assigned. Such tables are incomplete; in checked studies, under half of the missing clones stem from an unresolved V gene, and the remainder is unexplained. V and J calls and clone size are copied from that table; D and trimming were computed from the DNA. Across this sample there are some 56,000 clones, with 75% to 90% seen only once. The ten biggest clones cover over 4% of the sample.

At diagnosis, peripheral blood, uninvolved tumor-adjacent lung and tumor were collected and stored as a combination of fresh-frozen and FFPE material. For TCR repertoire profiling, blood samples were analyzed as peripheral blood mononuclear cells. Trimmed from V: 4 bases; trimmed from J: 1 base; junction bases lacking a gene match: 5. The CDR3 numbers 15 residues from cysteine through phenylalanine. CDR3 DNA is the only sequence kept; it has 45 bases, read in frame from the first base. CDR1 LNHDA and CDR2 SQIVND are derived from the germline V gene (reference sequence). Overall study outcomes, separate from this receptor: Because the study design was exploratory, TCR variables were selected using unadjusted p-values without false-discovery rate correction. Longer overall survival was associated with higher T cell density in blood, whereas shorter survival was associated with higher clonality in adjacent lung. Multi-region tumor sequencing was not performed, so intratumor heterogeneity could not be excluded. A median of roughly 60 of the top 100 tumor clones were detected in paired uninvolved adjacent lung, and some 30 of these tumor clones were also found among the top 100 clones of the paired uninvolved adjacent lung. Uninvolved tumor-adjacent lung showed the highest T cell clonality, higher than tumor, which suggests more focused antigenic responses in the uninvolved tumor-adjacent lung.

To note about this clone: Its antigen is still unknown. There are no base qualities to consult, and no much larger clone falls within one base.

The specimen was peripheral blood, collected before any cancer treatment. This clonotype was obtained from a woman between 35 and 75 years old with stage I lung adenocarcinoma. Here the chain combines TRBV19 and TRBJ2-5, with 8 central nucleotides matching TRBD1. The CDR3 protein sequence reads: CASSTPGQGQETQYF. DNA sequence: TGTGCCAGTAGTACCCCAGGACAGGGCCAAGAGACCCAGTACTTC.